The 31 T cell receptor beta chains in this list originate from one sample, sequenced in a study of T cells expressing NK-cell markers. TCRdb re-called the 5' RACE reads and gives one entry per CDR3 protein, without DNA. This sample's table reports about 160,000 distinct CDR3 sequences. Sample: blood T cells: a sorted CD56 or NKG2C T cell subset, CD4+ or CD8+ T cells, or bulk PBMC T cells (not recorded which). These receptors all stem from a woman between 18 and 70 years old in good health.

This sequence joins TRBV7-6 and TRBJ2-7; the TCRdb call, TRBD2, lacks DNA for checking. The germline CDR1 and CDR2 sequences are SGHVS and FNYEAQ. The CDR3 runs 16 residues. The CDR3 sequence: CASRPTGTSGTHEQYF.

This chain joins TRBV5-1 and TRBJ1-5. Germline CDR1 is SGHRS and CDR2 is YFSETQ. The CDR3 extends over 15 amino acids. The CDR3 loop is CASSLDVVGNQPQHF.

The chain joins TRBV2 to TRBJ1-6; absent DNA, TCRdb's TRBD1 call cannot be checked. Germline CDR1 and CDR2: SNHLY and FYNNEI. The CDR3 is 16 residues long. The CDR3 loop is CASSWDMGTNNSPLHF.

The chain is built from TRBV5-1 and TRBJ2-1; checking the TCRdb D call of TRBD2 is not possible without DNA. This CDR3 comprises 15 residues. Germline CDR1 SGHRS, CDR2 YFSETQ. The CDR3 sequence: CASSLAGGPSDEQFF.

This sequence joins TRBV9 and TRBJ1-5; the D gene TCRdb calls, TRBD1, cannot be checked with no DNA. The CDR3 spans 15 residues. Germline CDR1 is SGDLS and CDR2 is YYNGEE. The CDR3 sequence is CASSVGDGRIQPQHF.

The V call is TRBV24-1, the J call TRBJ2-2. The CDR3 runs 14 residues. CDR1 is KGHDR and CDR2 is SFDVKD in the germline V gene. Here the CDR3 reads CATSDAVGTGELFF.

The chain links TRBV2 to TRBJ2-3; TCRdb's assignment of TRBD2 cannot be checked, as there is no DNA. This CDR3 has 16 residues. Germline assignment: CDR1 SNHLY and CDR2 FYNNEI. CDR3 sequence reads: CASRNSGGARTDTQYF. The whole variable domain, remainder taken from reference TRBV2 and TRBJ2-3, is EPEVTQTPSHQVTQMGQEVILRCVPISNHLYFYWYRQILGQKVEFLVSFYNNEISEKSEIFDDQFSVERPDGSNFTLKIRSTKLEDSAMYFCASRNSGGARTDTQYFGPGTRLTVL.

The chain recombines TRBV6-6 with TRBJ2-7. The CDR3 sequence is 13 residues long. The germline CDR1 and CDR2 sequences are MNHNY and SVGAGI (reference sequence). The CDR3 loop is CASNLDSTYEQYF.

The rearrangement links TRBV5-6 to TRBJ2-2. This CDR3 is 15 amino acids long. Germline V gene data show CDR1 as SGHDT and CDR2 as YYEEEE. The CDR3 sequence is CASSPLWSNTGELFF.

The CDR3 is CSAHRSAGVFTGELFF. This chain joins TRBV20-1 and TRBJ2-2; TCRdb picks TRBD2, but there is no DNA to check that call. The CDR3 is 16 amino acids. The germline V gene encodes CDR1 DFQATT and CDR2 SNEGSKA (reference sequence).

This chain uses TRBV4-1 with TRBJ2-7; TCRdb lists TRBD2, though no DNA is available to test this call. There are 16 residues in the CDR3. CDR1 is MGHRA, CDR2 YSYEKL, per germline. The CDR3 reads CASSQDHGGGRYEQYF.

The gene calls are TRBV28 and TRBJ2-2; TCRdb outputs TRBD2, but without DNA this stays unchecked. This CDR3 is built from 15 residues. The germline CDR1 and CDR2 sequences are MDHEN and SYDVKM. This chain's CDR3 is CASREGTLRTGELFF.

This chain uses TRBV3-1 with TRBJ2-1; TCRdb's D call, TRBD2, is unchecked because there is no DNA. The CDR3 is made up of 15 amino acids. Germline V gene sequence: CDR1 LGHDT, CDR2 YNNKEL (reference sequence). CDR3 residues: CASSPGLAGLDEQFF.

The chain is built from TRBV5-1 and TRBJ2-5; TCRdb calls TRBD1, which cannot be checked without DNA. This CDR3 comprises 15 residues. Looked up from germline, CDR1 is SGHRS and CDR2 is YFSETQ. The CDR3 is CASSGLGTPKETQYF.

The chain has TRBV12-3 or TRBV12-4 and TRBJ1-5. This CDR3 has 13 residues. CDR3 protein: CASMRGGNQPQHF.

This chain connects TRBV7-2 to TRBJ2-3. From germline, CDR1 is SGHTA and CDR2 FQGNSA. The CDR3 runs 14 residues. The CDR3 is CASSLAPGWDTQYF.

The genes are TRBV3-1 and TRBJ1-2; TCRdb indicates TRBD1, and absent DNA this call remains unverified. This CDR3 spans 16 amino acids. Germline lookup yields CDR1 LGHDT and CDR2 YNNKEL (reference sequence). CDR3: CASSHWGRKDNYGYTF. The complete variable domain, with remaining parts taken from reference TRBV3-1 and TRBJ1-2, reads DTAVSQTPKYLVTQMGNDKSIKCEQNLGHDTMYWYKQDSKKFLKIMFSYNNKELIINETVPNRFSPKSPDKAHLNLHINSLELGDSAVYFCASSHWGRKDNYGYTFGSGTRLTVV.

The CDR3 sequence: CASSPRGTSLNEQFF. This chain joins TRBV28 and TRBJ2-1; TCRdb designates TRBD2, a call that cannot be tested without DNA. Germline V gene sequence: CDR1 MDHEN, CDR2 SYDVKM. This CDR3 comprises 15 residues.

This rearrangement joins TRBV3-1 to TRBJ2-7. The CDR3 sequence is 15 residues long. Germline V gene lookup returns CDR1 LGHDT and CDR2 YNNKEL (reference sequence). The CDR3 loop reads CASSQLRTFSYEQYF.

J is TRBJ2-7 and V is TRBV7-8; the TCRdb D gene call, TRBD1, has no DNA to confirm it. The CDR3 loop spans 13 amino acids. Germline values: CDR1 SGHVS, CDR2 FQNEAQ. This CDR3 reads CASGKGPVYEQYF.

The CDR3 is CASSRASSGRSTDTQYF. J is TRBJ2-3 and V is TRBV4-1; there is no DNA to check the TCRdb D call of TRBD2. CDR1 is MGHRA, CDR2 YSYEKL, per germline. The CDR3 has 17 residues.

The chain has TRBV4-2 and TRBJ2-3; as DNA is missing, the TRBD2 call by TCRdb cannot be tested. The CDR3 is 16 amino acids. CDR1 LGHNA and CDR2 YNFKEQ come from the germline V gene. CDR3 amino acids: CASSQRVAGGPNTQYF.

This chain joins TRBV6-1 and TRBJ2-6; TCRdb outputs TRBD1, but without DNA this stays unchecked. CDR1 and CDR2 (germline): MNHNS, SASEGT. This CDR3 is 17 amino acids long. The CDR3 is CAAGQTGTGSGANVLTF.

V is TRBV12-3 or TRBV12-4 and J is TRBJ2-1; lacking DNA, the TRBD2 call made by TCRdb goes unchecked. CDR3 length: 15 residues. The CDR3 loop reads CASRTSGGAFDEQFF.

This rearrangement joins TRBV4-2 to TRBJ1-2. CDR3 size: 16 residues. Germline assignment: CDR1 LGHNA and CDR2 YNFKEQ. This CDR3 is CASSQAHLDMNYGYTF.

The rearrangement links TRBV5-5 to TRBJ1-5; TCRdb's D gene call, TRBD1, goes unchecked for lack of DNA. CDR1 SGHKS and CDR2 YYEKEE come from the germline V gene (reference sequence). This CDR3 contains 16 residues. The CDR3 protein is CASSLGGQGAHQPQHF.

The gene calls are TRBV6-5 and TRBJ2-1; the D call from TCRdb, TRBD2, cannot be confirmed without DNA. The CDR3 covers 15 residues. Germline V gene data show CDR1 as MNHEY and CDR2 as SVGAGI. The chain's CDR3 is CASSSTSGRNNEQFF.

Here the CDR3 reads CASSSKGQGFDNEQFF. The rearrangement uses TRBV11-2 and TRBJ2-1; TCRdb's assignment of TRBD1 cannot be checked, as there is no DNA. From germline, CDR1 is SGHAT and CDR2 FQNNGV. The CDR3 spans 16 residues.

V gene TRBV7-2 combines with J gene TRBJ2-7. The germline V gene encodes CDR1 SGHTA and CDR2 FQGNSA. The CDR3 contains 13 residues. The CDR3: CASSFLGYYEQYF. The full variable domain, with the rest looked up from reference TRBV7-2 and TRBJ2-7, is GAGVSQSPSNKVTEKGKDVELRCDPISGHTALYWYRQSLGQGLEFLIYFQGNSAPDKSGLPSDRFSAERTGGSVSTLTIQRTQQEDSAVYLCASSFLGYYEQYFGPGTRLTVT.

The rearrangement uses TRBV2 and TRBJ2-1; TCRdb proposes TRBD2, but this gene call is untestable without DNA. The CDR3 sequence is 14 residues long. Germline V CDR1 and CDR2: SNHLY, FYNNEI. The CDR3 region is CASKSGLAVNEQFF.

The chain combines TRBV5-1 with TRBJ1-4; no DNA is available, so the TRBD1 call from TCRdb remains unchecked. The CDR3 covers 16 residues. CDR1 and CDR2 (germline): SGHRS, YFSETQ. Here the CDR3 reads CASSLDRGYTNEKLFF.